Listed below are T cell receptor beta chains from one sample, sequenced in a study of shared clonotypes between healthy human individuals. Here immunoSEQ multiplex PCR was the method, and the copy in TCRdb shows in-frame clones only, minus some. In the table there are a few million clones, over 90% of which are singletons. Sequencing used naive CD4+ T cells from PBMCs. All receptors come from a man aged 18 to 29 in good health. Some clones in this sample may be carry-over from other donors' samples. Each CDR3 is given with its conserved first and last residue. The D gene is left open where the match is weak. Size is omitted from some rows. Given values are once, few, many or a class for expanded clones.

>15|TRBD1|TRBJ2-5|TRBV9|.
CASSLQGQGGETQYF
TGTGCCAGCAGCCTCCAGGGACAGGGGGGAGAGACCCAGTACTTC
>11|TRBD1|TRBJ2-7|TRBV29-1|.
CSARTGNEQYF
TGCAGCGCTCGGACAGGAAACGAGCAGTACTTC
>14|.|TRBJ2-5|TRBV5-1|once
CASSLTGTKETQYF
TGCGCCAGCAGCTTGACAGGGACCAAGGAGACCCAGTACTTC
>14|.|TRBJ2-3|TRBV28|.
CASRVTGISDTQYF
TGTGCCAGCAGGGTTACAGGGATTTCGGATACGCAGTATTTT
>15|.|TRBJ2-2|TRBV5-1|.
CASSAAAARGGELFF
TGCGCCAGCAGTGCAGCAGCCGCGAGAGGCGGGGAGCTGTTTTTT
>13|.|TRBJ2-5|TRBV5-1|.
CASSGEVQETQYF
TGCGCCAGCAGCGGGGAGGTCCAAGAGACCCAGTACTTC
>13|.|TRBJ1-1|TRBV6-1|few
CASSAGVNTEAFF
TGTGCCAGCAGTGCTGGGGTGAACACTGAAGCTTTCTTT
>17|TRBD1|TRBJ2-2|TRBV28|.
CASSRNPGRGLIGELFF
TGTGCCAGCAGTAGGAACCCAGGCAGGGGGCTTATCGGGGAGCTGTTTTTT
>14|.|TRBJ1-1|TRBV5-8|.
CASSLLPMNTEAFF
TGTGCCAGCAGCTTGCTCCCGATGAACACTGAAGCTTTCTTT
>15|.|TRBJ2-4|TRBV28|.
CASSYPHRGKNIQYF
TGTGCCAGCAGCTATCCCCACCGAGGCAAAAACATTCAGTACTTC
>17|.|TRBJ2-1|TRBV19|.
CASSTYSPGASYNEQFF
TGTGCCAGTAGTACTTATAGCCCGGGGGCCTCCTACAATGAGCAGTTCTTC
>15|.|TRBJ1-4|TRBV7-9|few
CASSLGYTDSEKLFF
TGTGCCAGCAGCTTAGGTTATACGGACAGTGAAAAACTGTTTTTT
>15|TRBD1|TRBJ2-1|TRBV7-8|.
CASSFGTGTYNEQFF
TGTGCCAGCAGCTTTGGGACAGGGACCTACAATGAGCAGTTCTTC
>15|.|TRBJ1-5|TRBV18|.
CASSSQTDQNQPQHF
TGTGCCAGCTCCTCCCAGACCGACCAGAATCAGCCCCAGCATTTT
>13|.|TRBJ2-6|TRBV6-4|.
CATRASGANVLTF
TGTGCCACCCGTGCGTCTGGGGCCAACGTCCTGACTTTC
>15|.|TRBJ2-7|TRBV25-1|.
CASRGSASSSYEQYF
TGTGCCAGCAGGGGCAGCGCCTCTTCGTCCTACGAGCAGTACTTC
>13|.|TRBJ2-7|TRBV18|.
CASSSSQIYEQYF
TGTGCCAGCTCATCCTCACAGATCTACGAGCAGTACTTC
>15|.|TRBJ2-4|TRBV30|.
CAWSVSWLAKNIQYF
TGTGCCTGGAGTGTAAGCTGGCTAGCCAAAAACATTCAGTACTTC
>15|.|TRBJ2-1|TRBV5-1|.
CASSLVVGLGNEQFF
TGCGCCAGCAGCTTGGTTGTGGGTCTTGGCAATGAGCAGTTCTTC
>11|.|TRBJ2-1|TRBV20-1|.
CSARKLDEQFF
TGCAGTGCTCGAAAGCTTGACGAGCAGTTCTTC
>15|.|TRBJ2-3|TRBV7-3|.
CASSSTGSLTDTQYF
TGTGCCAGCAGCTCAACCGGGTCTCTCACAGATACGCAGTATTTT
>15|TRBD1|TRBJ2-7|TRBV19|.
CASSPPGQGGYEQYF
TGTGCCAGTAGCCCGCCGGGACAGGGTGGCTACGAGCAGTACTTC
>11|TRBD1|TRBJ1-2|TRBV29-1|.
CSARTGNGYTF
TGCAGCGCACGGACAGGGAATGGCTACACCTTC